Listed below are T cell receptor beta chains from one sample, sequenced in a study of T cells in tuberculosis. TCRdb's table, derived via immunoSEQ multiplex PCR, lists solely in-frame clones and lacks some. The sample lists roughly 34,000 clones, around 90% seen once, with about 5.3% in the top ten. This specimen consisted of PBMCs, obtained at tuberculosis diagnosis. The receptors here all came from an adult with tuberculosis. The CDR3 runs from the conserved cysteine through the conserved F or W. Each record gives: V gene, D gene, J gene, CDR3 length, CDR3 protein. A D gene is named only where the DNA matches it firmly.

v_gene: TRBV7-9; d_gene: -; j_gene: TRBJ2-7; len: 12; CDR3aa: CASGLGPYEQYF
v_gene: TRBV6-5; d_gene: -; j_gene: TRBJ1-1; len: 14; CDR3aa: CASSWGTSYTEAFF
v_gene: TRBV7-8; d_gene: TRBD1; j_gene: TRBJ1-5; len: 16; CDR3aa: CASSQNSGQINQPQHF
v_gene: TRBV4-3; d_gene: -; j_gene: TRBJ2-1; len: 16; CDR3aa: CASSQVYRGAYNEQFF
v_gene: TRBV9; d_gene: TRBD2; j_gene: TRBJ2-3; len: 19; CDR3aa: CASSAESPGLAVSTDTQYF
v_gene: TRBV28; d_gene: -; j_gene: TRBJ2-7; len: 17; CDR3aa: CASSLVRSGESGGEQYF
v_gene: TRBV5-4; d_gene: TRBD2; j_gene: TRBJ2-6; len: 16; CDR3aa: CASSLPTSTIANVLTF
v_gene: TRBV6-4; d_gene: -; j_gene: TRBJ1-5; len: 14; CDR3aa: CASSDETPSQPQHF
v_gene: TRBV6-5; d_gene: -; j_gene: TRBJ1-3; len: 15; CDR3aa: CASSYRRTAGNTIYF
v_gene: TRBV9; d_gene: TRBD1; j_gene: TRBJ2-3; len: 14; CDR3aa: CASSEQGARDTQYF
v_gene: TRBV7-9; d_gene: -; j_gene: TRBJ1-1; len: 14; CDR3aa: CASSFSLRPGEAFF
v_gene: TRBV4-1; d_gene: -; j_gene: TRBJ1-6; len: 16; CDR3aa: CASSQPGDWVDSPLHF
v_gene: TRBV11-1; d_gene: -; j_gene: TRBJ2-7; len: 15; CDR3aa: CASSLGGPGAYEQYF
v_gene: TRBV30; d_gene: TRBD1; j_gene: TRBJ1-2; len: 11; CDR3aa: CAWGGTGSYTF
v_gene: TRBV9; d_gene: -; j_gene: TRBJ2-5; len: 13; CDR3aa: CASSVASQETQYF
v_gene: TRBV4-1; d_gene: TRBD2; j_gene: TRBJ2-1; len: 17; CDR3aa: CASSQTLGLGSYNEQFF
v_gene: TRBV5-4; d_gene: -; j_gene: TRBJ1-2; len: 14; CDR3aa: CASSLWVNSGGYTF
v_gene: TRBV2; d_gene: -; j_gene: TRBJ2-7; len: 14; CDR3aa: CASSEGQSVYEQYF
v_gene: TRBV6-1; d_gene: -; j_gene: TRBJ2-3; len: 14; CDR3aa: CASSETGRTDTQYF
v_gene: TRBV5-1; d_gene: -; j_gene: TRBJ1-1; len: 17; CDR3aa: CASSLAGGGLGNTEAFF
v_gene: TRBV6-1; d_gene: TRBD1; j_gene: TRBJ2-7; len: 12; CDR3aa: CASSEMGTEPYF
v_gene: TRBV6-1; d_gene: -; j_gene: TRBJ1-5; len: 14; CDR3aa: CASSEGSSNQPQHF